Below, one T cell receptor beta chain is given with its context. These data come from a study of OX40 agonist ivuxolimab in advanced cancers. The CDR3 contains 17 residues. Trimming pared 4 bases from V and 3 bases from J, leaving 23 bases between. CDR1 is SGDLS, CDR2 YYNGEE, per germline. Assay: immunoSEQ multiplex PCR; the TCRdb copy retains only in-frame clones and omits some. The table shows about 98,000 clones, with about 83% occurring only once. The origin of this receptor is an adult with an advanced solid tumor such as melanoma, head and neck, liver or kidney cancer. The rearrangement joins TRBV9 to TRBJ2-7; no reliable D call. The sample was CD4+ or CD8+ T cells sorted from blood, taken in a trial of the OX40 agonist ivuxolimab. The CDR3 nucleotides read TGTGCCAGCAGCCGTAGTGGTAACGCCGCTACTATCTACGAGCAGTACTTC. It yields the protein CASSRSGNAATIYEQYF.